Reported below is one T cell receptor (beta chain). Attached unique molecular identifiers marked individual cDNA molecules. Using its own MiXCR run on the 5' RACE reads, TCRdb lists one record per CDR3 protein. Found here are roughly 35,000 distinct CDR3 sequences, roughly 9.3% of them singletons; the top ten hold about 13%. This record belongs to a study of early T cells in non-severe SARS-CoV-2 infection. Study information: Sequencing was performed on bulk RNA from unsorted whole blood, leaving chains unpaired.

CDR3 size: 15 residues. Trimming took 2 bases from V and 4 from J; bases not matched to a gene: 6. Germline CDR1 and CDR2: MNHEY and SVGEGT. The chain carries TRBV6-2 or TRBV6-3 and TRBJ1-2; 8 bases line up with TRBD1. The sequence derives from an adult who was a healthcare worker with PCR-confirmed SARS-CoV-2 infection or an uninfected control (not recorded which). The source material was whole blood. Here the CDR3 reads CASSYRDRISYGYTF. The CDR3 DNA reads as TGTGCCAGCAGTTACCGGGACAGGATCTCCTATGGCTACACCTTC.